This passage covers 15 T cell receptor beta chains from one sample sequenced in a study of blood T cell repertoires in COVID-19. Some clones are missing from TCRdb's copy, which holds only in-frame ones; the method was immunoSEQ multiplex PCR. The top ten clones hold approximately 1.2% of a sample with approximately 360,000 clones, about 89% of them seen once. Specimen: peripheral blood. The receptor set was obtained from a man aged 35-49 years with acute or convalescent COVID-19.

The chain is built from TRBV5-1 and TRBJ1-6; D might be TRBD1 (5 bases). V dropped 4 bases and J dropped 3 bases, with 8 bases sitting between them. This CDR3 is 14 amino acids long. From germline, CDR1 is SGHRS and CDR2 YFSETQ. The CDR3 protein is CASSVGDYNSPLHF. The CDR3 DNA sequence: TGCGCCAGCAGCGTAGGGGACTATAATTCACCCCTCCACTTT. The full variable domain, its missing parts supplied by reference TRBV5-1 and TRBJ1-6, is KAGVTQTPRYLIKTRGQQVTLSCSPISGHRSVSWYQQTPGQGLQFLFEYFSETQRNKGNFPGRFSGRQFSNSRSEMNVSTLELGDSALYLCASSVGDYNSPLHFGNGTRLTVT.

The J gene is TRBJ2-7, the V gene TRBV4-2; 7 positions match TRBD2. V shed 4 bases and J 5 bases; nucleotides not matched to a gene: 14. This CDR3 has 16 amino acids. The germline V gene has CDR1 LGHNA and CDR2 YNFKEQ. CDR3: CASSREGSRVVHEQYF. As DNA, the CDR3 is TGTGCCAGCAGCCGGGAGGGGAGCAGGGTAGTACACGAGCAGTACTTC.

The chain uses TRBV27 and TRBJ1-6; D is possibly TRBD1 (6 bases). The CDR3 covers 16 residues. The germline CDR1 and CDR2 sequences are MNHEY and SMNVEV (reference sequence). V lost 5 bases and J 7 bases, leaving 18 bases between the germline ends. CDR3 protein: CASSRGGAVENSPLHF. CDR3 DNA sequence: TGTGCCAGCAGTCGCGGGGGCGCGGTAGAAAATTCACCCCTCCACTTT.

In DNA form, the CDR3 reads TGTGCCAGCAGCTTAGAGGGGGCGCAAATCGATTCACCCCTCCACTTT. It is translated as CASSLEGAQIDSPLHF. The gene calls are TRBV11-2 and TRBJ1-6; TRBD1 might be the D (6 bases). The V and J ends lost 0 bases and 8 bases respectively, with 14 bases between them. This CDR3 has 16 residues. Germline-derived CDR1 and CDR2 are SGHAT and FQNNGV. Drawing the rest from reference TRBV11-2 and TRBJ1-6, the complete variable domain is EAGVAQSPRYKIIEKRQSVAFWCNPISGHATLYWYQQILGQGPKLLIQFQNNGVVDDSQLPKDRFSAERLKGVDSTLKIQPAKLEDSAVYLCASSLEGAQIDSPLHFGNGTRLTVT.

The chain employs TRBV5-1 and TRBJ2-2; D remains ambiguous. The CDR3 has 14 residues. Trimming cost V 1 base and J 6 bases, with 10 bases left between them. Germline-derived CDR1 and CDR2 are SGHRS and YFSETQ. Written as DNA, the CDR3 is TGCGCCAGCAGCTTGTCTGAGTACCCCGGGGAGCTGTTTTTT. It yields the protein CASSLSEYPGELFF.

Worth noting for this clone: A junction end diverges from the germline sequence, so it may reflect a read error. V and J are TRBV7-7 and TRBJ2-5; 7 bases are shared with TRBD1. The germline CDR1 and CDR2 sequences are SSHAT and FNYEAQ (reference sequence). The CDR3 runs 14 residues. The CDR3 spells CASSRGGRQETQYF. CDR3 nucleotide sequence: TGTGCTAGCAGCAGAGGGGGCCGACAAGAGACCCAGTACTTC.

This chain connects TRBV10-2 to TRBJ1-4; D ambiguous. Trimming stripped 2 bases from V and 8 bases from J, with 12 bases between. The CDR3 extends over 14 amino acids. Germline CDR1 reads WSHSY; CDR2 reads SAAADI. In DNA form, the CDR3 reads TGCGCCAGCAGTGAGCTCGGGGTGGGAGAAAAACTGTTTTTT. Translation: CASSELGVGEKLFF.

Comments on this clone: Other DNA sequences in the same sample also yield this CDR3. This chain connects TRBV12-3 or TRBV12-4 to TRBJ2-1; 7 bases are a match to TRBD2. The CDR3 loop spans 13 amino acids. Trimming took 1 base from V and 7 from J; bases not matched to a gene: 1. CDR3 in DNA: TGTGCCAGCAGTTTAGGCGGGAGTAATGAGCAGTTCTTC. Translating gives CASSLGGSNEQFF.

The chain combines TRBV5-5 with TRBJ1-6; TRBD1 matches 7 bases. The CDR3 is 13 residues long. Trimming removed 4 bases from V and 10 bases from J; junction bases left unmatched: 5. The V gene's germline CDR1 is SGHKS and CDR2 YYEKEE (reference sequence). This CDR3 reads CASSLTGDSPLHF. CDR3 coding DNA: TGTGCCAGCAGCCTAACAGGGGACTCACCCCTCCACTTT.

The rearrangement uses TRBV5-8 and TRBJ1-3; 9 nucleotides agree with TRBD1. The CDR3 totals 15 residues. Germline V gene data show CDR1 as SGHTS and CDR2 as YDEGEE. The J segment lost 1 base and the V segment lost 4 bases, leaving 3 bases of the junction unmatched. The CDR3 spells CASSIGTGSGNTIYF. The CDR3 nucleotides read TGTGCCAGCAGCATTGGGACAGGGTCTGGAAACACCATATATTTT. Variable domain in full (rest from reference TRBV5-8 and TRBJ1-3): EAGVTQSPTHLIKTRGQQATLRCSPISGHTSVYWYQQALGLGLQFLLWYDEGEERNRGNFPPRFSGRQFPNYSSELNVNALELEDSALYLCASSIGTGSGNTIYFGEGSWLTVV.

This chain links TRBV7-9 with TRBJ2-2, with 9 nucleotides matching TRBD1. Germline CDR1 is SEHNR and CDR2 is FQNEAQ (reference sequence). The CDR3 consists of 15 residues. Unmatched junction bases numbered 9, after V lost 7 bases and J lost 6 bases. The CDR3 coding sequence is TGTGCCAGCAACGGACAGGGGTTGTATTCCGGGGAGCTGTTTTTT. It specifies CASNGQGLYSGELFF.

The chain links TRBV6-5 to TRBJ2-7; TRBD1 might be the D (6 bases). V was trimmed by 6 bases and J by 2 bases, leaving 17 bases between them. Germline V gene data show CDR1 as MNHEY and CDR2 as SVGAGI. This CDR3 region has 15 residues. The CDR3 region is CASRPTGTPTYEQYF. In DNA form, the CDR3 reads TGTGCCAGCAGACCCACCGGGACACCTACCTACGAGCAGTACTTC.

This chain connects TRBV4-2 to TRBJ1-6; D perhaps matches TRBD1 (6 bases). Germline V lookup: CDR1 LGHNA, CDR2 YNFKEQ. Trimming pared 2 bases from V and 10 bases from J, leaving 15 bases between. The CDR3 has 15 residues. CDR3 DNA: TGTGCCAGCAGCCAAATTCCGGGACAATCGTCACCCCTCCACTTT. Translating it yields CASSQIPGQSSPLHF.

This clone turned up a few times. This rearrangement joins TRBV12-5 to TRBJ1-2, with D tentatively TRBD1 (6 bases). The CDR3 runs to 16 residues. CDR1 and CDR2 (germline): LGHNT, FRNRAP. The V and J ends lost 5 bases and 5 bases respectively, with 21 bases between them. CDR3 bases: TGTGCTAGTGGTCCGGCCCCCCTACAGGGACGATATGGCTACACCTTC. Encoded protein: CASGPAPLQGRYGYTF.

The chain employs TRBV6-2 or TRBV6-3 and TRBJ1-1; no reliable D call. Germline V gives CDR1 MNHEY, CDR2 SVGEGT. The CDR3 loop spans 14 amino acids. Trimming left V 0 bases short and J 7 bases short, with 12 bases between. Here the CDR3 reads CASSYSGVSGEAFF. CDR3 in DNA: TGTGCCAGCAGTTACTCCGGGGTTTCTGGTGAAGCTTTCTTT.